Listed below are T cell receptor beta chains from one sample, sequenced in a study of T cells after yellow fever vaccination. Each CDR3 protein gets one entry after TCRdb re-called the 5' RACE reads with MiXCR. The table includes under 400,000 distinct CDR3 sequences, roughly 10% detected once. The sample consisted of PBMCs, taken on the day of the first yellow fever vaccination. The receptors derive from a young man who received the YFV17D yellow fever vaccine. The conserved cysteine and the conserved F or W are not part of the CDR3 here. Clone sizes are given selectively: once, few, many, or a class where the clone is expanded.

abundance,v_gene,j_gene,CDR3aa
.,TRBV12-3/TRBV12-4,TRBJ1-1,ASSPQATEAF
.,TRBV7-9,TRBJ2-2,ASSLWERGPNTGELF
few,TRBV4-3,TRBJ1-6,ASSQSTPGQSNSPLH
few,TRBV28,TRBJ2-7,ASSRQGVDEQY
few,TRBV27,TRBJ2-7,ASSLRRKNEQY
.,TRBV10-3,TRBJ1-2,AISRDRGLANYGYT
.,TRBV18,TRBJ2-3,ASSPNRGGAGTDTQY
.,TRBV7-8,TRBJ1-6,ASSSTGVRSPLH
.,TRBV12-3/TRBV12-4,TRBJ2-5,ASTFREETQY
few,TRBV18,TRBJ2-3,ASSSRGLAGSTDTQY
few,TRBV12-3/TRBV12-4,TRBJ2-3,ASSSIAGNTDTQY
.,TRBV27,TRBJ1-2,ASSLGNANYGYT
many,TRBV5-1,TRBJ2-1,ASSLRGVGGVGYNEQF
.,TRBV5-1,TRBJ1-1,ASGGQGSTEAF
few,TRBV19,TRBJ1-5,ASATPGSKQPQH
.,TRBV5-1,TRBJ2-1,ASSNREGLPTNEQF
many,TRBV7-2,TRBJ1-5,ASSLGPDQPQH
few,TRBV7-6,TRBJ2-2,ASSSSRTANTGELF
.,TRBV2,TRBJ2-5,ASNLARSYQETQY
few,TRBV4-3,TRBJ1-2,ASSQDQGGDNYGYT
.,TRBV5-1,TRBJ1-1,ASSLRGRGGDPNTEAF
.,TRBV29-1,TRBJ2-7,SVASVSYEQY
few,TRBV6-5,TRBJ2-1,ASSYEGRYNEQF
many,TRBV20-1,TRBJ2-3,SARAGGTDTQY
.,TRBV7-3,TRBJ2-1,ASSLGHSSYNEQF
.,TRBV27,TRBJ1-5,ASSPLNEPQH
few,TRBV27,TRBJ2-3,ASSSSSVAGRQWNTDTQY